This T cell receptor (beta chain) was profiled in a study of blood T cell repertoires in COVID-19. As for the study in general: Specimens from acute and convalescent COVID-19 originated in the United States, Italy and Spain.

Here immunoSEQ multiplex PCR was the method, and the copy in TCRdb shows in-frame clones only, minus some. Here the sample spans hundreds of thousands of clones, 65% to 90% being singletons. The CDR3 is 14 amino acids. Between the trimmed V and J ends, which lost 3 bases and 4 bases, there was a span of 10 bases. Germline CDR1 SGHVS, CDR2 FQNEAQ. This clone showed up many times. This TCR was sampled from a man in his fifties or sixties with COVID-19, enrolled during active disease. What was sequenced was peripheral blood. The rearrangement links TRBV7-8 to TRBJ1-3; no firm D call. CDR3 loop: CASSFSRGGNTIYF. DNA for the CDR3: TGTGCCAGCAGCTTCTCCCGGGGAGGAAACACCATATATTTT.